The clone carrying this T cell receptor beta chain was observed many times. What it binds is not known. Individually, cDNA molecules had unique molecular identifiers attached to them. Each CDR3 protein gets one entry after TCRdb re-called the 5' RACE reads with MiXCR. This table holds 43,000 or so distinct CDR3 sequences, 3% to 4% found once. This sample is part of a study of early T cells in non-severe SARS-CoV-2 infection. The overall study: Alpha and beta chains were unpaired, from unsorted whole-blood bulk RNA.

Overall study results and limits: VDJdb matches were skewed toward anti-spike CD8 T cell responses.

The receptor comes from an adult who was a healthcare worker with PCR-confirmed SARS-CoV-2 infection or an uninfected control (not recorded which). Sequenced input: whole blood.

The CDR3 DNA is TGTGCCAGCAGTTTCGCCAGGGAAGGAACTGAAGCTTTCTTT. Protein sequence: CASSFAREGTEAFF. The rearrangement links TRBV12-3 or TRBV12-4 to TRBJ1-1, with D tentatively TRBD1 (5 bases). The CDR3 runs to 14 residues. Trimming removed 3 bases at V and 5 bases at J, with 13 bases between.